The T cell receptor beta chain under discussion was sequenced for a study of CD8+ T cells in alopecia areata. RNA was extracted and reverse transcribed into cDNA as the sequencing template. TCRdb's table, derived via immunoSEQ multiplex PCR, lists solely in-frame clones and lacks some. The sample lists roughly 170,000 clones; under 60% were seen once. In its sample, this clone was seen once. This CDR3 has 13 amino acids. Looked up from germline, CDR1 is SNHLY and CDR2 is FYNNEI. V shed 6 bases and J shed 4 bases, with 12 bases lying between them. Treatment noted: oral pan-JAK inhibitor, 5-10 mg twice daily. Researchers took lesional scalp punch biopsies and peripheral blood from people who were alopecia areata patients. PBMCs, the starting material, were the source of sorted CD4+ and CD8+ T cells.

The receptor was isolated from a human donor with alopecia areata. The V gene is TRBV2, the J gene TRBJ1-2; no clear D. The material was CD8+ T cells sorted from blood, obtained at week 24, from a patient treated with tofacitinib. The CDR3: CASSPPRTYGYTF. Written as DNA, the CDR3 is TGTGCCAGCAGCCCGCCCAGGACCTATGGCTACACCTTC.